Below are 18 T cell receptor beta chains sequenced from a single sample in a study of CD8+CD57+ T cells in acquired aplastic anemia. Patients selected for sequencing had displayed CD8+CD57+ cell expansion by flow cytometry. The use of genomic DNA as template underpinned the TCR beta VDJ and CDR3 profiling. MiXCR, applied by TCRdb to the reads, yields one record per CDR3 protein. Here the sample spans 150,000 or so distinct CDR3 sequences, about 48% being singletons. Sequenced sample: sorted CD4+, CD8+, or CD8+CD57+ T cells (not recorded which) from PBMCs. The origin of the receptors is a human donor with aplastic anemia.

The chain carries TRBV25-1 and TRBJ1-6; TRBD1 matches 10 bases. V shed 1 base and J 8 bases; nucleotides not matched to a gene: 5. Per the germline V gene, CDR1 is MGHDK and CDR2 is SYGVNS. The CDR3 is made up of 16 amino acids. In DNA form, the CDR3 reads TGTGCCAGCAGTGAATTTGGGACAGGGGTGGATTCACCCCTCCACTTT. Amino acids: CASSEFGTGVDSPLHF.

V usage is TRBV7-3 and J usage is TRBJ1-1; no clear D. CDR3 size: 13 residues. CDR1 and CDR2 from the germline V gene are SGHTA and FQGTGA. The ends were cut back, 0 bases at V and 5 bases at J, with 7 bases in the middle. The CDR3 protein is CASSLTRETEAFF. CDR3 nucleotide sequence: TGTGCCAGCAGCTTAACTCGCGAGACTGAAGCTTTCTTT.

The chain joins TRBV24-1 to TRBJ1-3; D unresolved. The germline gives CDR1 KGHDR, CDR2 SFDVKD. The CDR3 runs 13 residues. V gave up 1 base and J gave up 4 bases, with 4 bases separating them. CDR3 DNA: TGTGCCACCAGTGATTTTAGGGGAAACACCATATATTTT. Its translation: CATSDFRGNTIYF.

This chain uses TRBV20-1 with TRBJ2-7; TRBD1 agrees at 12 bases. CDR3 length equals 15 residues. J lost 13 bases, V lost 1 base, and 14 bases had no gene match. The germline CDR1 and CDR2 sequences are DFQATT and SNEGSKA (reference sequence). CDR3 region: CSARGESGTGGAAYF. The DNA of the CDR3 is TGCAGTGCTAGAGGAGAGTCCGGGACAGGGGGCGCCGCTTACTTC.

V is TRBV7-8 and J is TRBJ1-5, with D possibly TRBD1 on 6 matching bases. V was cut by 0 bases and J by 0 bases, with 12 bases left in between. Germline loops: CDR1 SGHVS, CDR2 FQNEAQ. CDR3 size: 17 residues. CDR3 sequence (DNA): TGTGCCAGCAGCTTAGCCCGGGACATCTATAGCAATCAGCCCCAGCATTTT. This codes for CASSLARDIYSNQPQHF.

This clonotype has just a few counts. V usage is TRBV16 and J usage is TRBJ2-3; 16 bases are shared with TRBD2. V lost 4 bases and J lost 3; bases outside the gene matches: 13. The CDR3 is 20 residues long. Germline V CDR1 and CDR2: KGHSY, FQNENV. CDR3 region: CASSPHAAGLAGGTTDTQYF. The CDR3 DNA reads as TGTGCCAGCAGCCCCCACGCGGCGGGACTAGCGGGGGGGACGACAGATACGCAGTATTTT.

Worth noting for this clonotype: A single base separates this from a much larger clone, so it may be a read error. J is TRBJ1-2 and V is TRBV19; D is ambiguous. Trimming shortened V by 4 bases and J by 0 bases, and 12 bases separated the two germline ends. This CDR3 has 15 amino acids. In germline, CDR1 is LNHDA, CDR2 SQIVND (reference sequence). CDR3 coding DNA: TGTGCCAGTAGTACCCCACGGACGCCTAACTATGGCTACACCTTC. As protein: CASSTPRTPNYGYTF.

The chain joins TRBV7-9 to TRBJ2-7; TRBD1 matches at 8 bases. The germline V gene encodes CDR1 SEHNR and CDR2 FQNEAQ (reference sequence). J was trimmed by 7 bases and V by 5 bases; bases with no gene match: 7. The length of the CDR3 is 13 residues. DNA of the CDR3: TGTGCCAGCAGCACAGCCGACAGGGGAGAGCAGTACTTC. It encodes CASSTADRGEQYF.

On this clonotype: Just one base apart from a much larger clone, this may be a read error. This chain joins TRBV6-1 and TRBJ1-6, with D possibly matching TRBD1 (5 bases). Germline-derived CDR1 and CDR2 are MNHNS and SASEGT. With 3 bases removed from V and 7 bases from J, the gap between germline ends came to 7 bases. The CDR3 sequence is 13 residues long. This CDR3 reads CASSDRENSPLHF. The CDR3 DNA reads TGTGCCAGCAGTGACAGGGAGAATTCACCCCTCCACTTT.

The chain recombines TRBV24-1 with TRBJ1-1; the D gene is possibly TRBD1 (6 bases). Deletions cut 7 bases from V and 3 bases from J, with 14 bases between. This CDR3 comprises 14 residues. Germline values: CDR1 KGHDR, CDR2 SFDVKD. The CDR3 bases are TGTGCCACCAGCCACAGGGAGAGGGACACTGAAGCTTTCTTT. Its protein is CATSHRERDTEAFF.

In its sample, this clonotype was seen many times. This sequence joins TRBV19 and TRBJ2-7; weak D call: TRBD1 (6 bases). This CDR3 spans 13 amino acids. Trimming pared 5 bases from V and 2 bases from J, leaving 10 bases between. Per the germline V gene, CDR1 is LNHDA and CDR2 is SQIVND (reference sequence). CDR3 sequence reads: CASSYRETYEQYF. CDR3 sequence (DNA): TGTGCCAGTAGTTACAGGGAGACCTACGAGCAGTACTTC. The whole variable domain, remainder taken from reference TRBV19 and TRBJ2-7, is DGGITQSPKYLFRKEGQNVTLSCEQNLNHDAMYWYRQDPGQGLRLIYYSQIVNDFQKGDIAEGYSVSREKKESFPLTVTSAQKNPTAFYLCASSYRETYEQYFGPGTRLTVT.

V gene TRBV10-2 combines with J gene TRBJ2-6; no firm D call. Germline assignment: CDR1 WSHSY and CDR2 SAAADI. Trimming left V 4 bases short and J 2 bases short, with 6 bases between. The CDR3 runs 14 residues. The CDR3 DNA reads TGCGCCAGCAGTGCTGGGCCTGGGGCCAACGTCCTGACTTTC. Translating it yields CASSAGPGANVLTF.

This clonotype was seen more than once but under ten times. The chain couples TRBV2 to TRBJ2-3; the match to TRBD1 covers 7 bases. The J segment lost 4 bases and the V segment lost 6 bases, leaving 7 bases of the junction unmatched. Germline CDR1 is SNHLY and CDR2 is FYNNEI. This CDR3 has 14 residues. This CDR3 reads CASSFDRVADTQYF. The CDR3 DNA sequence: TGTGCCAGCAGCTTCGACAGGGTGGCAGATACGCAGTATTTT.

This clonotype was detected only a few times. The chain is built from TRBV24-1 and TRBJ2-3; possible D gene TRBD2, 5 bases. The CDR3 length is 13 residues. In germline, CDR1 is KGHDR, CDR2 SFDVKD. The germline V and J ends were trimmed by 5 bases and 5 bases, with 10 bases remaining between them. DNA of the CDR3: TGTGCCACCAGTGGTTCGGGGAGAGATACGCAGTATTTT. Translation: CATSGSGRDTQYF.

This clonotype was detected many times. V is TRBV4-2 and J is TRBJ2-7; TRBD1 agrees at 8 bases. Losses at the gene ends were 1 base for V and 3 bases for J; bases not matched to a gene: 5. This CDR3 contains 15 residues. Germline assignment: CDR1 LGHNA and CDR2 YNFKEQ. CDR3 sequence reads: CASSQGTGSGYEQYF. The DNA of the CDR3 is TGTGCCAGCAGCCAAGGGACAGGGTCGGGCTACGAGCAGTACTTC.

This clonotype was detected ten times or more. The chain recombines TRBV27 with TRBJ1-6; 10 bases are shared with TRBD1. CDR3 length: 14 amino acids. V trimming: 4 bases; J trimming: 7 bases; junction bases outside the gene matches: 1. Germline CDR1 and CDR2: MNHEY and SMNVEV (reference sequence). CDR3 sequence (DNA): TGTGCCAGCAGTTGGACAGGGGGGAATTCACCCCTCCACTTT. This codes for CASSWTGGNSPLHF.

There are many counts of this clonotype. The chain uses TRBV7-9 and TRBJ1-2; 8 bases map to TRBD1. The CDR3 is 17 residues long. Looked up from germline, CDR1 is SEHNR and CDR2 is FQNEAQ (reference sequence). V gave up 2 bases and J gave up 2 bases; unmatched junction bases: 10. CDR3 region: CASSLSWGQEINYGYTF. CDR3 sequence (DNA): TGTGCCAGCAGCTTAAGCTGGGGACAGGAGATAAACTATGGCTACACCTTC.

The chain couples TRBV7-9 to TRBJ2-7; either TRBD1 or TRBD2 may supply D (5 bases each). This CDR3 region has 14 residues. Deletions cut 7 bases from V and 1 base from J, with 14 bases between. Germline values: CDR1 SEHNR, CDR2 FQNEAQ (reference sequence). The CDR3 is CASNAPGQSYEQYF. CDR3 DNA sequence: TGTGCCAGCAACGCGCCGGGGCAGTCCTACGAGCAGTACTTC.